Described below is a single T cell receptor beta chain sequence and its context. No antigen is known for it. This entry is derived from a study of PD-1 blockade in classical Hodgkin lymphoma. As for the study in general: With a 2-week interval, patients received intravenous nivolumab at 3 mg/kg.

Sequencing used immunoSEQ multiplex PCR; TCRdb keeps in-frame clones, though not all of them. This table holds some 150,000 clones, approximately 72% found once. Findings and limits, study-wide: Factors driving the repertoire differences, possibly disease activity or prior therapy, remain undefined. Significantly greater TCR diversity emerged by C4D1 in CD4+ cells but not CD8+ cells. Relapsed/refractory patients reportedly had the lowest baseline TCR diversity, below newly diagnosed patients, who were below healthy donors.

Relapses following autologous stem cell transplantation were seen in all patients, with brentuximab vedotin exposure varying. Germline V lookup: CDR1 SGHTA, CDR2 FQGNSA. Deletions cut 7 bases from V and 0 bases from J, with 11 bases between. CDR3 length equals 14 residues. The receptor comes from a human donor with classical Hodgkin lymphoma. This rearrangement joins TRBV7-2 to TRBJ2-3; D is perhaps TRBD2 (7 bases). Sequenced material: peripheral blood mononuclear cells (PBMCs), taken before the second cycle of nivolumab. CDR3 DNA: TGTGCCAGCAACTCGGGGGGCAGCACAGATACGCAGTATTTT. This sequence encodes CASNSGGSTDTQYF.